A selection of T cell receptor beta chains follows, all from one sample in a study of type 1 regulatory T cells. TCRdb itself ran the reads through MiXCR, one entry per CDR3 protein. The sample carries tens of thousands of distinct CDR3 sequences, more than 45% recorded once. These TCRs' antigens remain unknown. The sample consisted of cultured T cells, either the whole culture or a sorted T cell fraction (not recorded which). The source is a human donor in good health. Both conserved end residues are part of each CDR3. Each record gives: D gene, V gene, J gene, clone size, CDR3 DNA, CDR3 protein. The D gene is left open where the match is weak. Not every row has a clone size; where given, it reads once, few, many or a size class.

>NA|TRBV7-3|TRBJ2-7|NA
TGTGCCAGCAGCCAGTACCGGGGGGCGGAATCCTACGAGCAGTACTTC
CASSQYRGAESYEQYF
>NA|TRBV20-1|TRBJ1-5|NA
TGCAGTGCTAGAGATTACTCGGGGGGTCTCCAGCCCCAGCATTTT
CSARDYSGGLQPQHF
>TRBD1|TRBV29-1|TRBJ2-1|NA
TGCAGCGTCCACGACAGGGGGCTCAACAATGAGCAGTTCTTC
CSVHDRGLNNEQFF
>TRBD2|TRBV12-3/TRBV12-4|TRBJ2-1|NA
TGTGCCAGCAGTTTTTGGCTAGCGGGGGGTCGGAGTTTCAATGAGCAGTTCTTC
CASSFWLAGGRSFNEQFF
>NA|TRBV4-2|TRBJ1-4|NA
TGTGCCAGCAGCTTGGGCCGGCGTGGCGCTAATGAAAAACTGTTTTTT
CASSLGRRGANEKLFF
>NA|TRBV6-5|TRBJ1-1|NA
TGTGCCAGCAGTTCCCCAGGGAACACTGAAGCTTTCTTT
CASSSPGNTEAFF
>TRBD1|TRBV5-1|TRBJ2-5|NA
TGCGCCAGCAGCCTCTGGACAGGACAAGAGACCCAGTACTTC
CASSLWTGQETQYF
>NA|TRBV12-3/TRBV12-4|TRBJ1-3|NA
TGTGCCAGCAGTTTCAGCTCTGGAAACACCATATATTTT
CASSFSSGNTIYF
>TRBD2|TRBV5-6|TRBJ2-1|few
TGTGCCAGCAGCTTCGGTAGCGGGGGGGCCCTAGGTAATGAGCAGTTCTTC
CASSFGSGGALGNEQFF
>NA|TRBV4-3|TRBJ1-2|NA
TGCGCCAGCAGCCAAAGCCTGGGGTTCGGCTACACCTTC
CASSQSLGFGYTF
>NA|TRBV18|TRBJ1-2|NA
TGTGCCAGCTCACCATTACCTACGTATGGCTACACCTTC
CASSPLPTYGYTF
>TRBD1|TRBV13|TRBJ2-3|NA
TGTGCCAGCAGGCGCGACAGGGTAATTGGCACAGATACGCAGTATTTT
CASRRDRVIGTDTQYF
>NA|TRBV20-1|TRBJ1-1|NA
TGCAGTGCTAATAGCGGGCAGGGGAACACTGAAGCTTTCTTT
CSANSGQGNTEAFF
>NA|TRBV20-1|TRBJ1-5|NA
TGCAGTGCTAGAGAGGTTGGGCGGTCCAATCAGCCCCAGCATTTT
CSAREVGRSNQPQHF
>TRBD1|TRBV27|TRBJ2-1|NA
TGTGCCAGCAGTTTAAGCCAGGGGGACGGACGGCAGTTCTTC
CASSLSQGDGRQFF
>NA|TRBV5-1|TRBJ1-3|NA
TGCGCCAGCAGCTCCCCGACAGACTCTGGAAACACCATATATTTT
CASSSPTDSGNTIYF
>NA|TRBV5-4|TRBJ1-5|NA
TGTGCCAGCAGCCCAGGACAAAATCAGCCCCAGCATTTT
CASSPGQNQPQHF
>TRBD1|TRBV20-1|TRBJ1-1|NA
TGCAGTGCTCAGACAGGGCCGAACACTGAAGCTTTCTTT
CSAQTGPNTEAFF
>NA|TRBV5-1|TRBJ1-1|NA
TGCGCCAGCAGCTTGGCCGGGGGGGGGTGGATGAACACTGAAGCTTTCTTT
CASSLAGGGWMNTEAFF
>NA|TRBV5-1|TRBJ1-1|many
TGCGCCAGCAGCTTGGAACTCTTCACTGAAGCTTTCTTT
CASSLELFTEAFF
>NA|TRBV13|TRBJ1-1|medium-sized
TGTGCCAGCAGCGCCCGATCGACTGAAGCTTTCTTT
CASSARSTEAFF
>TRBD2|TRBV5-6|TRBJ2-1|NA
TGTGCCAGCAGCCGCGGGGGGGCAACTTACAATGAGCAGTTCTTC
CASSRGGATYNEQFF
>TRBD1|TRBV5-6|TRBJ2-7|NA
TGTGCCAGCAGCTTGGGACAGGGGCACTACGAGCAGTACTTC
CASSLGQGHYEQYF
>TRBD1|TRBV7-9|TRBJ1-1|NA
TGTGCCAGCAGCTTCGCCCCGGGACAGGGGAACACTGAAGCTTTCTTT
CASSFAPGQGNTEAFF
>TRBD1|TRBV6-2/TRBV6-3|TRBJ1-2|medium-sized
TGTGCCAGCAGTTCGGCCGACAGGGGCGGACACTATGGCTACACCTTC
CASSSADRGGHYGYTF